This TCR beta chain is from a study of somatic mutations in cytotoxic T cells in rheumatoid arthritis. Findings and limits, study-wide: Rheumatoid arthritis patients and age-matched healthy controls showed no significant difference in CD8+ T-cell clonality.

Germline V gene sequence: CDR1 MGHRA, CDR2 YSYEKL. The CDR3 consists of 15 residues. Trimming pared 0 bases from V and 1 base from J, leaving 10 bases between. By proportion, this clone is medium-sized. The antigen is unknown. Isolation of the CD4+ and CD8+ populations was accomplished via positive magnetic bead selection, with purity assessed by flow cytometry. Study processing details: There were rare matches between patient CD8+ clones larger than 1% and published virus-specific TCRB sequences. Clones were read by immunoSEQ multiplex PCR, and TCRdb kept only the in-frame ones, dropping some. That table is the source of V, J and clone size, and D and trimming were worked out from the DNA. The sample has 13,000 to 15,000 clones; approximately 69% are singletons.

Material: CD8+ T cells sorted from blood. The chain carries TRBV4-1 and TRBJ2-7; TRBD1 is a possible D gene (6 bases). The clonotype comes from an adult with rheumatoid arthritis. The CDR3 nucleotides are TGCGCCAGCAGCCAAGAGACAGGCACGTCCTACGAGCAGTACTTC. Its translation: CASSQETGTSYEQYF.